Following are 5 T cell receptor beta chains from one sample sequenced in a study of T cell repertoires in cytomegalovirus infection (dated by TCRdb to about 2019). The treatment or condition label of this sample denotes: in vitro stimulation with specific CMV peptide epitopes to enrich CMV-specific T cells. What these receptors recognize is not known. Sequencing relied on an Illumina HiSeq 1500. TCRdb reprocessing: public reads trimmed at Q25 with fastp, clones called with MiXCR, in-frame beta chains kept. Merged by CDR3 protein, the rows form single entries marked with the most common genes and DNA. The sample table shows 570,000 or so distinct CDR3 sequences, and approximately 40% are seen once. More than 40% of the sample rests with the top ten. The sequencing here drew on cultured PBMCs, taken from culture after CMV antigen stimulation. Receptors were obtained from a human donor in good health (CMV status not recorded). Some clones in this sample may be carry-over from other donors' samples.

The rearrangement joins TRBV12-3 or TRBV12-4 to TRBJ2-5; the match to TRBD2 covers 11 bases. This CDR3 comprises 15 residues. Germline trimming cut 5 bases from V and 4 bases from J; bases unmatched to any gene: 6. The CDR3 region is CASSALAGGTETQYF. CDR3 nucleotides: TGTGCCAGCAGTGCTCTAGCGGGAGGTACAGAGACCCAGTACTTC.

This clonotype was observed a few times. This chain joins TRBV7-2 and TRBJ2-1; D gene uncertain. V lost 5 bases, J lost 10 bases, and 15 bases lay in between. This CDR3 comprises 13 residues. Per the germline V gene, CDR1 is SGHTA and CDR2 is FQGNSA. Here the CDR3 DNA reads TGTGCCAGCAGCCACCAGAGAACATACGAGCAGTTCTTC. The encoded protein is CASSHQRTYEQFF.

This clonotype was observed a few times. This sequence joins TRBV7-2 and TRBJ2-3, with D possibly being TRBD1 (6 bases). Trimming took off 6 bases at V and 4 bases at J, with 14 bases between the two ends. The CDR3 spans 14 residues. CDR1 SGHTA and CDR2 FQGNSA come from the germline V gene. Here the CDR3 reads CASRLQGAADTQYF. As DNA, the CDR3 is TGTGCCAGCAGGCTACAGGGAGCTGCAGATACGCAGTATTTT. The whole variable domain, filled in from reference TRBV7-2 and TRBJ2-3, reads GAGVSQSPSNKVTEKGKDVELRCDPISGHTALYWYRQSLGQGLEFLIYFQGNSAPDKSGLPSDRFSAERTGGSVSTLTIQRTQQEDSAVYLCASRLQGAADTQYFGPGTRLTVL.

DNA for the CDR3: TGTGCCAGCAGCCCGGACAGGGCCGTAGGGTGGCAGTACTTC. Translated: CASSPDRAVGWQYF. The rearrangement uses TRBV7-8 and TRBJ2-5, with 8 bases matching TRBD1. The CDR3 runs to 14 residues. Germline V lookup: CDR1 SGHVS, CDR2 FQNEAQ. After removal of 5 bases from V and 11 bases from J, the junction contained 13 bases not matched to a gene.

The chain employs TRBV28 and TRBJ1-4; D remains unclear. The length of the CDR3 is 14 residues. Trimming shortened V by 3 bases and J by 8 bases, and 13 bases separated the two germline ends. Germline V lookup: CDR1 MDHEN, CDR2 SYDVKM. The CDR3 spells CASSFSGVEEKLFF. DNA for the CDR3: TGTGCCAGCAGTTTTAGCGGGGTGGAGGAAAAACTGTTTTTT.